This TCR beta chain came from a study of T cell repertoires in cytomegalovirus infection. Germline CDR1 and CDR2: MNHNY and SVGAGI (reference sequence). Unmatched junction bases numbered 5, after V lost 2 bases and J lost 0 bases. The CDR3 has 16 residues. TCRdb reprocessed the reads via MiXCR and lists one record per CDR3 protein. The table has approximately 140,000 distinct CDR3 sequences, roughly 9% seen once. This clonotype was recorded at least ten times. Sequenced input: PBMCs. This chain joins TRBV6-6 and TRBJ2-7, with 9 positions matching TRBD2. The receptor was isolated from a human donor in good health (CMV status not recorded). Some clones in this sample may be carry-over from other donors' samples. As DNA, the CDR3 is TGTGCCAGCAGTTACGGCATAGCGGGGGACTCCTACGAGCAGTACTTC. Translating gives CASSYGIAGDSYEQYF.